A single sample gave rise to the 32 T cell receptor beta chains below, sequenced in a study of T cell repertoires in cytomegalovirus infection. TCRdb recomputed calls from the reads with MiXCR, one row per CDR3 protein. The table lists around 210,000 distinct CDR3 sequences, roughly 6.5% of them singletons, with about 6% in the top ten. Sequenced material: PBMCs. The receptors were gathered from a human donor in good health (CMV status not recorded). Some clones in this sample may be carry-over from other donors' samples.

This clonotype was counted at least ten times. The rearrangement uses TRBV7-2 and TRBJ1-2; TRBD1 matches 7 bases. CDR1 SGHTA and CDR2 FQGNSA come from the germline V gene. The CDR3 totals 16 residues. V lost 1 base and J lost 5; bases outside the gene matches: 10. CDR3 residues: CASSLGGQGVRYGYTF. In DNA, the CDR3 is TGTGCCAGCAGCTTAGGTGGTCAGGGGGTGAGGTATGGCTACACCTTC.

This clonotype appeared a single time. The gene calls are TRBV12-3 or TRBV12-4 and TRBJ1-1, with TRBD1 identical over 10 bases. The junction had 8 bases not matched to a gene; V was cut back by 6 bases and J by 4 bases. There are 15 residues in the CDR3. Here the CDR3 DNA reads TGTGCCAGCAGGTTGAGGACAGGGGGAATCACTGAAGCTTTCTTT. This codes for CASRLRTGGITEAFF.

This clonotype was counted at least ten times. This chain joins TRBV7-2 and TRBJ1-6; 7 bases fit TRBD1. The CDR3 has 14 amino acids. The V gene end was trimmed by 2 bases and the J gene end by 7 bases; junction bases not matched to a gene: 2. CDR1 SGHTA and CDR2 FQGNSA come from the germline V gene. The CDR3 region has the DNA TGTGCCAGCAGCTTACAGGGGGTGAATTCACCCCTCCACTTT. Protein sequence: CASSLQGVNSPLHF. Looking up the rest from reference TRBV7-2 and TRBJ1-6 gives the full variable domain: GAGVSQSPSNKVTEKGKDVELRCDPISGHTALYWYRQSLGQGLEFLIYFQGNSAPDKSGLPSDRFSAERTGGSVSTLTIQRTQQEDSAVYLCASSLQGVNSPLHFGNGTRLTVT.

Only a few counts were recorded for this clonotype. The gene calls are TRBV20-1 and TRBJ2-3, with 8 bases fitting TRBD2. The CDR3 sequence is 15 residues long. V lost 5 bases and J lost 2; bases outside the gene matches: 9. The germline gives CDR1 DFQATT, CDR2 SNEGSKA (reference sequence). CDR3 protein: CSAYASGGSTDTQYF. The CDR3 DNA reads as TGCAGTGCTTATGCCAGCGGGGGCTCCACAGATACGCAGTATTTT.

This clonotype occurred many times. The chain has TRBV20-1 and TRBJ2-1; 7 nucleotides line up with TRBD2. Trimming cost V 6 bases and J 7 bases; bases outside gene matches: 12. This CDR3 has 14 residues. The V gene's germline CDR1 is DFQATT and CDR2 SNEGSKA (reference sequence). The CDR3 protein is CSAEERGGTNEQFF. Here the CDR3 DNA reads TGCAGTGCGGAGGAGCGGGGTGGTACGAATGAGCAGTTCTTC.

This clonotype was recorded at least ten times. This chain uses TRBV28 with TRBJ2-7; 7 nucleotides align to TRBD1. V lost 0 bases to trimming and J lost 5 bases; unmatched junction nucleotides: 10. Germline V gives CDR1 MDHEN, CDR2 SYDVKM. This CDR3 is 16 amino acids long. CDR3 DNA: TGTGCCAGCAGTTTATGGAGGGGGCCGTTCGTGAACGAGCAGTACTTC. This codes for CASSLWRGPFVNEQYF.

In its sample, this clonotype was seen many times. The chain carries TRBV7-2 and TRBJ1-1; maybe TRBD1 (5 bases). V shed 5 bases and J shed 4 bases, with 17 bases lying between them. The CDR3 contains 15 residues. Germline assignment: CDR1 SGHTA and CDR2 FQGNSA. In DNA, the CDR3 is TGTGCCAGCAGCCCCATGGGGGGAAGTGGCACTGAAGCTTTCTTT. This encodes CASSPMGGSGTEAFF.

This clonotype has ten or more counts. The V and J genes are TRBV28 and TRBJ1-2; no clear D gene. The germline V and J ends were trimmed by 2 bases and 4 bases, with 8 bases remaining between them. CDR3 length: 13 residues. Germline assignment: CDR1 MDHEN and CDR2 SYDVKM. CDR3 DNA: TGTGCCAGCAGTTTAAGGGAGTTCTATGGCTACACCTTC. Protein sequence: CASSLREFYGYTF.

In this sample, this clonotype turned up many times. The V call is TRBV12-3 or TRBV12-4, the J call TRBJ2-7; 8 nucleotides match TRBD1. The CDR3 covers 14 residues. Germline trimming cut 5 bases from V and 4 bases from J; bases unmatched to any gene: 7. The CDR3 DNA follows: TGTGCCAGCAGTATCGACAGGGGTCCTTACGAGCAGTACTTC. The encoded protein is CASSIDRGPYEQYF.

This clonotype was seen many times. This chain links TRBV5-1 with TRBJ1-1; D ambiguous. The CDR3 has 14 residues. V dropped 1 base and J dropped 5 bases, with 12 bases sitting between them. Germline CDR1 and CDR2: SGHRS and YFSETQ. This CDR3 reads CASSLYGSGTEAFF. Written as DNA, the CDR3 is TGCGCCAGCAGCTTGTATGGCTCGGGGACTGAAGCTTTCTTT.

This clonotype was recorded many times. The CDR3 DNA reads TGTGCCAGCAGTTCTAGACAGGGGTACAATCAGCCCCAGCATTTT. Translating gives CASSSRQGYNQPQHF. The chain has TRBV6-1 and TRBJ1-5, with 8 bases that match TRBD1. Germline V lookup: CDR1 MNHNS, CDR2 SASEGT. The CDR3 has 15 residues. The V gene end was trimmed by 5 bases and the J gene end by 3 bases; junction bases not matched to a gene: 6.

This clonotype was detected many times. The rearrangement uses TRBV6-2 or TRBV6-3 and TRBJ2-2, with 7 bases aligning to TRBD2. V was pared by 7 bases and J by 1 base, with 3 bases of the junction left unmatched. The CDR3 consists of 14 residues. Germline-derived CDR1 and CDR2 are MNHEY and SVGEGT. CDR3 in DNA: TGTGCCAGCAAGGCTAGCGGGAACACCGGGGAGCTGTTTTTT. Encoded protein: CASKASGNTGELFF.

Ten or more counts support this clonotype. This chain joins TRBV20-1 and TRBJ2-7; no firm D call. V lost 2 bases and J lost 6, with 17 bases in between. CDR3 length equals 14 residues. CDR1 is DFQATT, CDR2 SNEGSKA, per germline (reference sequence). The DNA for the CDR3 is TGCAGTGCTAGACGAGAAGGCTCGCCCTCCGAGCAGTACTTC. It is translated as CSARREGSPSEQYF.

Many counts were recorded for this clonotype. The chain links TRBV29-1 to TRBJ2-5, with 11 bases fitting TRBD2. There are 13 residues in the CDR3. Germline V gene lookup returns CDR1 SQVTM and CDR2 ANQGSEA. Trimming cost V 3 bases and J 4 bases; bases outside gene matches: 1. The CDR3: CSVDGTSGETQYF. CDR3 in DNA: TGCAGCGTTGACGGGACTAGCGGAGAGACCCAGTACTTC.

The rearrangement links TRBV20-1 to TRBJ2-5; D remains unclear. Germline V lookup: CDR1 DFQATT, CDR2 SNEGSKA (reference sequence). V was pared by 0 bases and J by 1 base, with 12 bases between. There are 15 residues in the CDR3. The CDR3 region is CSARDYVHPQETQYF. The CDR3 DNA follows: TGCAGTGCTAGAGATTACGTACACCCCCAAGAGACCCAGTACTTC.

This clonotype was counted ten times or more. This sequence joins TRBV29-1 and TRBJ2-5; 7 bases match TRBD2. CDR1 and CDR2 from the germline V gene are SQVTM and ANQGSEA. This CDR3 is built from 16 residues. V dropped 4 bases and J dropped 2; count of bases not matched to a gene: 13. The DNA of the CDR3 is TGCAGCGTTGGCTTGGGGGGGGACTACCTTCAAGAGACCCAGTACTTC. Its translation is CSVGLGGDYLQETQYF.

This clonotype was counted many times. The chain uses TRBV2 and TRBJ1-1; D remains unclear. The CDR3 runs 11 residues. Trimming removed 4 bases from V and 8 bases from J, with 8 bases in between. Germline CDR1 SNHLY, CDR2 FYNNEI. DNA of the CDR3: TGTGCCAGCAGTGCGGAGGTGGAAGCTTTCTTT. Amino acid sequence: CASSAEVEAFF.

This clonotype showed up just a few times. The J gene is TRBJ1-5, the V gene TRBV20-1; perhaps TRBD1 as D (6 bases). There are 14 residues in the CDR3. Germline-derived CDR1 and CDR2 are DFQATT and SNEGSKA (reference sequence). The V and J ends lost 0 bases and 7 bases respectively, with 13 bases between them. The CDR3 DNA sequence: TGCAGTGCTAGAGATCTGGCCGGGGGCCAGCCCCAGCATTTT. This gives the protein CSARDLAGGQPQHF.

This clonotype was found a few times. J is TRBJ1-1 and V is TRBV7-9; 7 nucleotides match TRBD1. CDR1 is SEHNR and CDR2 is FQNEAQ in the germline V gene (reference sequence). After removal of 5 bases from V and 1 base from J, the junction contained 7 bases not matched to a gene. The CDR3 length is 15 residues. As DNA, the CDR3 is TGTGCCAGCAGCGAGAAGGGACAGCCGAACACTGAAGCTTTCTTT. The encoded protein is CASSEKGQPNTEAFF.

In this sample, this clonotype turned up many times. The chain recombines TRBV7-2 with TRBJ1-6; a possible D gene is TRBD1 (6 bases). Germline CDR1 SGHTA, CDR2 FQGNSA. This CDR3 contains 17 residues. Trimming cost V 4 bases and J 6 bases, with 19 bases left between them. The CDR3 DNA reads as TGTGCCAGCAGCTCCCGTGGGGGCCCCCCGTTTAATTCACCCCTCCACTTT. It encodes CASSSRGGPPFNSPLHF.

This clonotype was observed at least ten times. The chain links TRBV7-2 to TRBJ1-2; no definite D call. This CDR3 comprises 11 residues. Germline assignment: CDR1 SGHTA and CDR2 FQGNSA. Trimming pared 3 bases from V and 6 bases from J, leaving 5 bases between. CDR3 DNA: TGTGCCAGCAGCTTGGGCGATGGCTACACCTTC. It translates to CASSLGDGYTF.

This clonotype was observed many times. V is TRBV28 and J is TRBJ2-3; perhaps D is TRBD1 or TRBD2 (5 bases each). Germline assignment: CDR1 MDHEN and CDR2 SYDVKM. The length of the CDR3 is 13 residues. Trimming left V 9 bases short and J 5 bases short, with 15 bases between. The chain's CDR3 is CARGPGMGDTQYF. The CDR3 nucleotides are TGTGCCAGGGGACCCGGGATGGGAGATACGCAGTATTTT.

This clonotype was counted many times. The gene calls are TRBV4-2 and TRBJ2-5; possible D gene TRBD1, 7 bases. The V end lost 1 base, the J end lost 5 bases, and 17 bases lay between the germline ends. From germline, CDR1 is LGHNA and CDR2 YNFKEQ. The CDR3 is 16 amino acids. Written as DNA, the CDR3 is TGTGCCAGCAGCCAAGTCTCAGGGGGACTTCTGGAGACCCAGTACTTC. Translation: CASSQVSGGLLETQYF.

This clonotype was seen many times. The chain employs TRBV12-3 or TRBV12-4 and TRBJ1-2, with 7 bases aligning to TRBD1. The CDR3 spans 14 residues. V lost 3 bases and J lost 6; bases outside the gene matches: 7. The CDR3 nucleotides read TGTGCCAGCAGTTTCTGGCAGGGGGGAAATGGCTACACCTTC. Amino acids: CASSFWQGGNGYTF.

As regards this clonotype: The junction shows a germline mismatch at one end, possibly a read error. The rearrangement uses TRBV11-2 and TRBJ2-1, with D possibly matching TRBD1 (6 bases). Germline values: CDR1 SGHAT, CDR2 FQNNGV. This CDR3 contains 12 residues. CDR3 protein: CVSSLTGPEQFF. For the CDR3, the DNA is TGTGTCAGCAGCTTAACAGGGCCCGAGCAGTTCTTC.

This clonotype was picked up many times. The CDR3 loop reads CSASLTGGGRLDTQYF. The CDR3 region has the DNA TGCAGTGCTAGTTTAACCGGGGGGGGCCGGTTGGATACGCAGTATTTT. The chain is built from TRBV20-1 and TRBJ2-3; 8 nucleotides align to TRBD2. The J segment lost 6 bases and the V segment lost 3 bases, leaving 14 bases of the junction unmatched. In germline, CDR1 is DFQATT, CDR2 SNEGSKA (reference sequence). The CDR3 loop spans 16 amino acids.

On this clonotype: One base away lies a much larger clone, so this may be a sequencing read error. The chain combines TRBV7-8 with TRBJ1-5; 7 bases fit TRBD1. Germline V lookup: CDR1 SGHVS, CDR2 FQNEAQ. V shed 7 bases, J shed 0 bases, and the junction held 9 bases outside the gene matches. The CDR3 covers 16 residues. The CDR3 sequence: CASNPGTAFSNQPQHF. CDR3 nucleotides: TGTGCCAGCAACCCTGGGACAGCTTTTAGCAATCAGCCCCAGCATTTT.

In its sample, this clonotype was seen many times. This chain uses TRBV6-2 or TRBV6-3 with TRBJ2-1; D may be TRBD1 (5 bases). CDR3 size: 12 residues. V was clipped by 10 bases and J by 4 bases, with 11 bases between them. The germline V gene has CDR1 MNHEY and CDR2 SVGEGT. CDR3 sequence (DNA): TGTGCCACTACCGACAGTTACAATGAGCAGTTCTTC. Amino acids: CATTDSYNEQFF.

This clonotype was recorded at least ten times. The gene calls are TRBV20-1 and TRBJ1-4; D is perhaps TRBD1 (5 bases). The germline CDR1 and CDR2 sequences are DFQATT and SNEGSKA (reference sequence). The CDR3 is made up of 13 amino acids. V was clipped by 0 bases and J by 7 bases, with 9 bases between them. As DNA, the CDR3 is TGCAGTGCTAGAGATTTGGGGGGTGAAAAACTGTTTTTT. As protein: CSARDLGGEKLFF.

This clonotype was found many times. The chain employs TRBV13 and TRBJ2-7, with 12 bases identical to TRBD1. V lost 0 bases, J lost 6 bases, and 3 bases stayed unmatched. Germline V lookup: CDR1 PRHDT, CDR2 FYEKMQ (reference sequence). The CDR3 extends over 15 amino acids. CDR3 sequence reads: CASSLGGTGGLEQYF. CDR3 DNA sequence: TGTGCCAGCAGCTTAGGCGGGACAGGGGGCCTCGAGCAGTACTTC.

The chain has TRBV9 and TRBJ1-1, with 8 bases identical to TRBD1. The CDR3 consists of 15 residues. V was clipped by 0 bases and J by 3 bases; unmatched bases: 4. The germline V gene has CDR1 SGDLS and CDR2 YYNGEE. The CDR3 DNA sequence: TGTGCCAGCAGCGTAGAGGGGACAGGAGACACTGAAGCTTTCTTT. Translating it yields CASSVEGTGDTEAFF.

This clonotype came up many times. This chain links TRBV5-5 with TRBJ2-5; D is perhaps TRBD1 (5 bases). V was cut by 4 bases and J by 5 bases, with 21 bases left in between. Germline values: CDR1 SGHKS, CDR2 YYEKEE (reference sequence). The CDR3 is 16 amino acids. This chain's CDR3 is CASSEFPLGLGETQYF. CDR3 DNA: TGTGCCAGCAGCGAATTTCCATTGGGGCTGGGGGAGACCCAGTACTTC.